This T cell receptor beta chain was identified in a study of blood T cell repertoires in COVID-19. Produced via immunoSEQ multiplex PCR; TCRdb's table is partial and in-frame only. This table has about 270,000 clones, roughly 84% appearing once. Germline V gene data show CDR1 as SEHNR and CDR2 as FQNEAQ (reference sequence). This CDR3 comprises 16 residues. The junction had 11 bases not matched to a gene; V was cut back by 5 bases and J by 5 bases. The origin of this receptor is a woman between 18 and 30 years old with acute or convalescent COVID-19. The source material was peripheral blood. This chain links TRBV7-9 with TRBJ2-5; 10 nucleotides line up with TRBD2. The CDR3 here is CASSHSIAGGGETQYF. CDR3 in DNA: TGTGCCAGCAGCCATTCCATAGCGGGAGGCGGTGAGACCCAGTACTTC.